The TCR beta chain under discussion was sequenced for a study of blood T cell repertoires in COVID-19. Germline V gene data show CDR1 as MNHEY and CDR2 as SMNVEV (reference sequence). This CDR3 region has 15 residues. As for this clone: The junction and the germline gene differ at one end; a read error may be behind it.

The table came from immunoSEQ multiplex PCR; TCRdb's copy has only in-frame clones and leaves some out. The table lists about 170,000 clones, roughly 90% of them singletons. The gene calls are TRBV27 and TRBJ1-4; D gene unclear. The clonotype originates from a man in his late teens or twenties with COVID-19, enrolled during active disease. Input material: peripheral blood. The CDR3 DNA reads TGTGCCAGCAGTGGTACCGCAAGCTGGAGGGAAAAACTGCTTTTT. Amino acids: CASSGTASWREKLLF.